This TCR beta chain is drawn from a study of T-cell reconstitution after alpha-beta-depleted transplantation in children. Unique molecular identifiers were incorporated into the prepared TCRbeta library. TCRdb reprocessed the PCR reads with MiXCR, giving one entry per CDR3 protein. The table records some 830,000 distinct CDR3 sequences, around 17% of them present only once. This clonotype was counted a single time. What it recognizes is unknown. Broader study findings: About two months after transplant, alpha-beta T cells reportedly came from several hundred expanded graft clones. Some patients owed their high day-60 TCRbeta diversity to surviving recipient T cells and thymic progenitors.

The CDR3 is made up of 14 amino acids. V gave up 5 bases and J gave up 7 bases; unmatched junction bases: 10. Germline V gene sequence: CDR1 SGHVS, CDR2 FNYEAQ. The clonotype originates from a male patient between 10 and 17 years old who had a stem cell transplant for acute lymphoblastic leukemia, so the T cells may come from the graft donor. Sequenced material: PBMCs, mostly from graft donor cells, taken 360 days after TCRalphabeta/CD19-depleted stem cell transplant. This chain connects TRBV7-6 to TRBJ2-5, with 7 bases matching TRBD1. CDR3 nucleotides: TGTGCCAGCAGCGGGCACAGGGGCCCCACGACCCAGTACTTC. It specifies CASSGHRGPTTQYF.